The next 3 T cell receptor beta chains were all read from a single sample in a study of metastatic and nonmetastatic thyroid tumors. None of the patients had undergone any treatment ahead of thyroid surgery. TCRdb re-analyzed the PCR reads through MiXCR. The sample carries some 7,800 clones, 31% recorded once. The sequenced sample consisted of tumor tissue. These receptor sequences come from a female donor with papillary thyroid cancer or a benign thyroid nodule (not recorded which). Some clones in this sample may be carry-over from other donors' samples.

This clone has just a few counts. The chain recombines TRBV28 with TRBJ1-1, with D unclear. The CDR3 covers 13 residues. V lost 6 bases and J 1 base, leaving 9 bases between the germline ends. Germline loops: CDR1 MDHEN, CDR2 SYDVKM. The chain's CDR3 is CASSFDGNTEAFF. The CDR3 DNA is TGTGCCAGCAGCTTCGACGGGAACACTGAAGCTTTCTTT.

The chain couples TRBV6-1 to TRBJ2-3; 7 bases fit TRBD1. The CDR3 extends over 15 amino acids. Trimming cost V 5 bases and J 2 bases; bases outside gene matches: 7. The germline V gene has CDR1 MNHNS and CDR2 SASEGT. CDR3 sequence (DNA): TGTGCCAGCAGTCAGCCGGGACAGCCCACAGATACGCAGTATTTT. This codes for CASSQPGQPTDTQYF.

The chain uses TRBV28 and TRBJ2-3; tentatively, D is TRBD1 or TRBD2 (5 bases each). The V gene's germline CDR1 is MDHEN and CDR2 SYDVKM. The V and J ends lost 6 bases and 2 bases respectively, with 27 bases between them. This CDR3 comprises 19 residues. The CDR3, as DNA: TGTGCCAGCAGCCCGAGGGTGCCAGGGCCGCTAGAAATCACAGATACGCAGTATTTT. It is translated as CASSPRVPGPLEITDTQYF.